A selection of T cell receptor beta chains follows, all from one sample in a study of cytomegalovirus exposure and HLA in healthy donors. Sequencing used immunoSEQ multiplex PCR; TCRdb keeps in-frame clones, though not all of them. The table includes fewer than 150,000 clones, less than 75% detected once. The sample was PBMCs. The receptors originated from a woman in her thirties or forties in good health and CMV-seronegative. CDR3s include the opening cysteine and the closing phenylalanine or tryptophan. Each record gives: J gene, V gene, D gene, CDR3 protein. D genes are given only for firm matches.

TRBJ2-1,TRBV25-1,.,CASGQKGQGGEQFF
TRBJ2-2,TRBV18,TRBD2,CASSPQTSGNTGELFF
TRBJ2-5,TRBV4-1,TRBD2,CASSQQMVLAGGQETQYF
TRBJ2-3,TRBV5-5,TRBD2,CASSLATSGYTDTQYF
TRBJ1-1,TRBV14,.,CASSQALNTEAFF
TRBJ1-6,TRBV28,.,CASSYSSTSPLHF
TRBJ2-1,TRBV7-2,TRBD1,CASRSGTGGIYNEQFF
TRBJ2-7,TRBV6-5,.,CASSPTAYEQYF
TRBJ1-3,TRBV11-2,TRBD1,CASSFVSGTGVGNTIYF
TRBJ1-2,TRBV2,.,CASSEASGQHYGYTF
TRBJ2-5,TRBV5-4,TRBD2,CASSLLSGGTRETQYF
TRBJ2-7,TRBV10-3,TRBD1,CAINIRTGGGSYEQYF
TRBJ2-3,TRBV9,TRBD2,CASSVGTSADTQYF
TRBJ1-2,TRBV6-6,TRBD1,CASRKGPGQGLGGYTF
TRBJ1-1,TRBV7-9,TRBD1,CASSARQGANTEAFF
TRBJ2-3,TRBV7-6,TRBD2,CASSLATSGGGWTDTQYF
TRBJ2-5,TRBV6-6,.,CASSPGEPQETQYF
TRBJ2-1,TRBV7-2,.,CASSLVLGRSYNEQFF
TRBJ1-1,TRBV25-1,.,CASRGGTEAFF
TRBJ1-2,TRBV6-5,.,CASTNSLPNYGYTF
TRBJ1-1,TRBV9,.,CASSEGDGRNTEAFF
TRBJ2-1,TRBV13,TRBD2,CASSLGVRGGLVF
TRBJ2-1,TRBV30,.,CAWSLLSVGYNEQFF
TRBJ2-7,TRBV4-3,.,CASSQAQGGLEQYF
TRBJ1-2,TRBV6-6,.,CASSYGQGRKSYGYTF
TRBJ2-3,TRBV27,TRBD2,CASSSPWTSGTDTQYF
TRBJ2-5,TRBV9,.,CASSPVGTKETQYF
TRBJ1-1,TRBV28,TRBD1,CASRQGRLTEAFF
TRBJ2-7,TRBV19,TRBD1,CASSQRTGIYEQYF
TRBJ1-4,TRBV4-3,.,CASSRDINEKLFF
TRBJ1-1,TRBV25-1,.,CASSFSTEAFF
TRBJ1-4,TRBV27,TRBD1,CASSLEGADEKLFF
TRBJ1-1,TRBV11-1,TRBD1,CASSLATGGREAFF
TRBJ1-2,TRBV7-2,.,CASSLQGNYGYTF
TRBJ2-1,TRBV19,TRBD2,CASSSSGLAGGNEQFF
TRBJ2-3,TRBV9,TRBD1,CASSVDTGTGWDTQYF
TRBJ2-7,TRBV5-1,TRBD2,CASSLQLAGGPREQYF
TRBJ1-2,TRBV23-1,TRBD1,CASSHTTGGDYGYTF
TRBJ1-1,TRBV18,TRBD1,CASSYGTANTEAFF